The rows below give T cell receptor beta chains drawn from one sample of a study of cytomegalovirus exposure and HLA in healthy donors. Produced via immunoSEQ multiplex PCR; TCRdb's table is partial and in-frame only. Among some 120,000 clones, about 80% were seen once, and the ten largest hold approximately 9.6%. Sequenced material: PBMCs. These receptors were collected from a woman aged 50 to 60 in good health and CMV-seropositive. The CDR3 runs from the conserved cysteine through the conserved F or W.

J: TRBJ1-2; V: TRBV19; CDR3: CATSRSRDYGYTF
J: TRBJ1-2; V: TRBV19; CDR3: CASSVKRGQNYGYTF
J: TRBJ1-2; V: TRBV4-2; CDR3: CASSQDRAGYGYTF
J: TRBJ1-2; V: TRBV4-2; CDR3: CASSPGTGHSRGYTF
J: TRBJ1-1; V: TRBV6-6; CDR3: CASRGQGQGNTEAFF
J: TRBJ1-2; V: TRBV29-1; CDR3: CSVEDADSYGYTF
J: TRBJ2-3; V: TRBV7-2; CDR3: CASSLERTDTQYF
J: TRBJ2-7; V: TRBV7-9; CDR3: CASTAGSPYEQYF
J: TRBJ2-3; V: TRBV19; CDR3: CASSRRLAGGPIDTQYF
J: TRBJ2-3; V: TRBV9; CDR3: CASSVLAGRTDTQYF
J: TRBJ2-2; V: TRBV5-1; CDR3: CASREDRAAGELFF
J: TRBJ1-1; V: TRBV4-1; CDR3: CASSQAVAVPEAFF
J: TRBJ2-5; V: TRBV7-9; CDR3: CASSFRQQETQYF
J: TRBJ1-2; V: TRBV9; CDR3: CASSPQVNGYTF
J: TRBJ2-3; V: TRBV10-3; CDR3: CAISVVGTDTQYF
J: TRBJ1-5; V: TRBV7-8; CDR3: CASSLGGRWSNQPQHF
J: TRBJ2-1; V: TRBV13; CDR3: CASQPSGRSSYNEQFF
J: TRBJ1-3; V: TRBV7-9; CDR3: CASSLGVVGGNTIYF
J: TRBJ2-5; V: TRBV5-5; CDR3: CASSFLGGEETQYF
J: TRBJ2-1; V: TRBV19; CDR3: CASSRRYNEQFF
J: TRBJ1-3; V: TRBV2; CDR3: CASSEAGGTSSGNTIYF
J: TRBJ1-2; V: TRBV9; CDR3: CASSVDRGPYGYTF
J: TRBJ2-7; V: TRBV6-5; CDR3: CASSLSGSEQYF
J: TRBJ2-1; V: TRBV6-4; CDR3: CASSDGSGGNEQFF
J: TRBJ1-6; V: TRBV4-2; CDR3: CASSQRQDNSPLHF
J: TRBJ2-1; V: TRBV30; CDR3: CAWSGLAGNNEQFF
J: TRBJ1-2; V: TRBV6-1; CDR3: CASSVQGRYGYTF
J: TRBJ2-1; V: TRBV5-4; CDR3: CASSLTGDYPWDEQFF